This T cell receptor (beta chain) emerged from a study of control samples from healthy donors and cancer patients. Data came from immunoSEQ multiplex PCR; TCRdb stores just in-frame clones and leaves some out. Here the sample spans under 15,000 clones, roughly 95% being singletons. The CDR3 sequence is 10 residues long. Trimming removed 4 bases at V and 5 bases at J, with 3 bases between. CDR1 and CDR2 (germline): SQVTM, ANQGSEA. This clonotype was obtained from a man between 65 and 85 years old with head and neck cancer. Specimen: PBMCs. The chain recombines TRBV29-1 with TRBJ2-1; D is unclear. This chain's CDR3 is CSVGDNEQFF. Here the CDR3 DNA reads TGCAGCGTTGGGGACAATGAGCAGTTCTTC.